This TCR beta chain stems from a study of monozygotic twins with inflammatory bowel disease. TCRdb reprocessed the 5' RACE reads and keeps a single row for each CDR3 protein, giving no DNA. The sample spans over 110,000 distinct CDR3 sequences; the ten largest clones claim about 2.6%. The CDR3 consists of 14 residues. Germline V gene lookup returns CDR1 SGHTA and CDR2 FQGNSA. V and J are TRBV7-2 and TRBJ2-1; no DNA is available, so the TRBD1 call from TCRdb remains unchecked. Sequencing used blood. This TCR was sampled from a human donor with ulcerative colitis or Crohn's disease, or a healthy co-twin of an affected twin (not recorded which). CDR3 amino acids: CASSLYRAGNEQFF.